This T cell receptor (beta chain) was captured in a study of cytomegalovirus exposure and HLA in healthy donors. Across the whole study: Drawn from HLA-typed donors, some 80 million unique TCRs were held in an early data release.

Study-level results: Later analysis found that TCR beta chains associated with HLA were more clonally expanded than other, equally common chains. In a later analysis, V- and J-gene trimming of beta chains associated with a DCLRE1C missense variant, replicated independently. Prediction of most subjects' HLA-A and HLA-B alleles by TCR beta sequences was reportedly accurate.

The PCR made use of 60 Vbeta and 13 Jbeta primers. Profiling relied on immunoSEQ multiplex PCR, and the TCRdb table lists in-frame clones only, not all of them. The sample lists approximately 91,000 clones; about two thirds were seen once. As regards this clone: Its specificity is not known.

The ends were cut back, 2 bases at V and 1 base at J, with 8 bases in the middle. CDR1 is LNHDA, CDR2 SQIVND, per germline (reference sequence). The CDR3 loop spans 15 amino acids. The origin of this receptor is a human donor in good health. V is TRBV19 and J is TRBJ2-2; D might be TRBD1 (6 bases). Sequences were obtained from PBMCs. The CDR3 sequence is CASSISGQNTGELFF. CDR3 in DNA: TGTGCCAGTAGTATATCGGGACAGAACACCGGGGAGCTGTTTTTT.